A single sample is the source of the 16 T cell receptor beta chains below, sequenced in a study of blood T cell repertoires in COVID-19. Profiled with immunoSEQ multiplex PCR; TCRdb holds only in-frame clones, not every one. Seen here are fewer than 350,000 clones, approximately 90% observed once, and the top ten hold 2.3%. The material sequenced was PBMCs or T cells enriched from blood (not recorded which). These receptors were obtained from a woman aged 40 to 50 with acute COVID-19.

The chain couples TRBV11-1 to TRBJ2-5, with 9 bases matching TRBD1. There are 15 residues in the CDR3. Germline V CDR1 and CDR2: SGHAT, FQDESV (reference sequence). After removal of 4 bases from V and 4 bases from J, the junction contained 7 bases not matched to a gene. CDR3 sequence: CASSWTGVPGETQYF. The CDR3 DNA reads as TGTGCCAGCAGCTGGACAGGGGTCCCGGGAGAGACCCAGTACTTC.

The rearrangement uses TRBV18 and TRBJ2-3; 10 bases map to TRBD2. Germline loops: CDR1 KGHSH, CDR2 LQKENI. The CDR3 covers 16 residues. V lost 3 bases to trimming and J lost 0 bases; unmatched junction nucleotides: 3. For the CDR3, the DNA is TGTGCCAGCTCACCCCGACTAGCGGGTAGCACAGATACGCAGTATTTT. Residues: CASSPRLAGSTDTQYF.

The chain uses TRBV5-8 and TRBJ2-7; the match to TRBD2 covers 8 bases. CDR1 is SGHTS and CDR2 is YDEGEE in the germline V gene. The CDR3 totals 18 residues. After removal of 4 bases from V and 0 bases from J, the junction contained 15 bases not matched to a gene. The CDR3 nucleotides are TGTGCCAGCAGCCCCCGGGAGGGGGGGGTCCCCCTCTCCTACGAGCAGTACTTC. This translates into CASSPREGGVPLSYEQYF.

Remarks on this clone: The junction and the germline gene differ at one end; a read error may be behind it. The gene calls are TRBV6-6 and TRBJ1-2; 10 bases map to TRBD1. CDR1 is MNHNY and CDR2 is SVGAGI in the germline V gene (reference sequence). The CDR3 has 11 amino acids. For the CDR3, the DNA is TGTGCCAGCAGTACGACAGGGGGCACTCACTTC. Its translation is CASSTTGGTHF.

This clone was seen only a few times. The chain uses TRBV24-1 and TRBJ1-2, with D uncertain. Germline assignment: CDR1 KGHDR and CDR2 SFDVKD. Trimming shortened V by 3 bases and J by 7 bases, and 5 bases separated the two germline ends. CDR3 length: 11 amino acids. The CDR3 region is CATSDEGGYTF. CDR3 in DNA: TGTGCCACCAGTGATGAGGGTGGCTACACCTTC.

The V call is TRBV4-1, the J call TRBJ2-3, with TRBD1 matching 9 bases. The CDR3 consists of 16 residues. Germline loops: CDR1 MGHRA, CDR2 YSYEKL. V dropped 3 bases and J dropped 9; count of bases not matched to a gene: 13. The CDR3 DNA sequence: TGCGCCAGCAGCCACGGTGGTTTACAGGGGGCGGAGACGCAGTATTTT. Amino acids: CASSHGGLQGAETQYF.

This chain joins TRBV24-1 and TRBJ2-3, with D possibly being TRBD1 (6 bases). Trimming left V 4 bases short and J 4 bases short, with 17 bases between. Looked up from germline, CDR1 is KGHDR and CDR2 is SFDVKD. This CDR3 region has 16 residues. The CDR3 DNA is TGTGCCACCAGTGACTCAACAGGGAGCCGCCCAGATACGCAGTATTTT. Its translation is CATSDSTGSRPDTQYF.

V gene TRBV12-3 or TRBV12-4 combines with J gene TRBJ1-1; a weak D match, TRBD1 (5 bases). The V and J ends lost 3 bases and 3 bases respectively, with 8 bases between them. The CDR3 sequence is 13 residues long. The CDR3 sequence is CASSFRDYTEAFF. The CDR3 region has the DNA TGTGCCAGCAGTTTCAGGGATTACACTGAAGCTTTCTTT.

CDR3: CASSRDRYFTEAFF. The CDR3 DNA reads TGTGCCAGTAGTAGGGACAGGTACTTCACTGAAGCTTTCTTT. This chain links TRBV19 with TRBJ1-1; the match to TRBD1 covers 8 bases. This CDR3 has 14 amino acids. Trimming at V came to 4 bases and at J to 4 bases, leaving 5 bases not matched to a gene. Germline V gene sequence: CDR1 LNHDA, CDR2 SQIVND (reference sequence).

The chain uses TRBV9 and TRBJ1-6, with TRBD1 identical over 9 bases. The V segment lost 3 bases and the J segment 4 bases; nucleotides outside the gene matches: 2. Germline V lookup: CDR1 SGDLS, CDR2 YYNGEE. The CDR3 covers 15 residues. The CDR3 loop is CASSAGTGYNSPLHF. Here the CDR3 DNA reads TGTGCCAGCAGCGCCGGGACAGGGTATAATTCACCCCTCCACTTT.

The chain links TRBV18 to TRBJ2-1; 7 bases are a match to TRBD2. Per the germline V gene, CDR1 is KGHSH and CDR2 is LQKENI. Unmatched junction bases numbered 6, after V lost 5 bases and J lost 5 bases. The CDR3 is made up of 14 amino acids. CDR3 amino acids: CASSSGTPDNEQFF. As DNA, the CDR3 is TGTGCCAGCTCAAGCGGGACTCCTGACAATGAGCAGTTCTTC.

This clone was observed a single time. The chain uses TRBV27 and TRBJ1-5, with a weak D call TRBD1 (6 bases). Trimming left V 6 bases short and J 5 bases short, with 17 bases between. The germline V gene has CDR1 MNHEY and CDR2 SMNVEV (reference sequence). This CDR3 contains 15 residues. The CDR3 sequence is CASRFLDRDDQPQHF. In DNA form, the CDR3 reads TGTGCCAGCAGATTCTTGGACAGAGACGATCAGCCCCAGCATTTT.

The rearrangement uses TRBV7-6 and TRBJ1-2; D not certain. This CDR3 spans 14 amino acids. V was shortened by 1 base and J by 4 bases, with 10 bases between the two germline ends. Germline CDR1 and CDR2: SGHVS and FNYEAQ. CDR3: CASSLDNLSYGYTF. CDR3 in DNA: TGTGCCAGCAGCTTAGACAATCTCTCCTATGGCTACACCTTC.

V is TRBV9 and J is TRBJ1-2; D call uncertain. Germline V gives CDR1 SGDLS, CDR2 YYNGEE. Trimming stripped 6 bases from V and 8 bases from J, with 5 bases between. The CDR3 contains 9 residues. The DNA of the CDR3 is TGTGCCAGCACCCGGGGCTACACCTTC. This sequence encodes CASTRGYTF. Full variable domain (rest looked up from reference TRBV9 and TRBJ1-2): DSGVTQTPKHLITATGQRVTLRCSPRSGDLSVYWYQQSLDQGLQFLIQYYNGEERAKGNILERFSAQQFPDLHSELNLSSLELGDSALYFCASTRGYTFGSGTRLTVV.

This clone is a singleton in its sample. The CDR3 bases are TGTGCCAGCAGCCAAGTCGGGGGCTCCTATAATTCACCCCTCCACTTT. Amino acid sequence: CASSQVGGSYNSPLHF. The chain joins TRBV14 to TRBJ1-6; possibly TRBD1 for D (5 bases). V dropped 1 base and J dropped 0 bases, with 7 bases sitting between them. CDR3 length: 16 amino acids. The germline V gene encodes CDR1 SGHDN and CDR2 FVKESK. The variable domain in full, with the rest retrieved from reference TRBV14 and TRBJ1-6, is EAGVTQFPSHSVIEKGQTVTLRCDPISGHDNLYWYRRVMGKEIKFLLHFVKESKQDESGMPNNRFLAERTGGTYSTLKVQPAELEDSGVYFCASSQVGGSYNSPLHFGNGTRLTVT.

This clone has only a few counts. V is TRBV2 and J is TRBJ1-5, with D uncertain. The CDR3 is 12 amino acids. Germline-derived CDR1 and CDR2 are SNHLY and FYNNEI. V gave up 6 bases and J gave up 6 bases, with 9 bases separating them. The CDR3 DNA reads as TGTGCCAGCAGAACCCACGGTCAGCCCCAGCATTTT. This encodes CASRTHGQPQHF.